One TCR beta chain is described in this entry. The data were taken from a study of T cell clonotyping in hematopoietic cell transplantation. The protocol was immunoSEQ multiplex PCR, while the TCRdb copy is restricted to in-frame clones and leaves out a portion. The sample shows roughly 40,000 clones, nearly 97% of them seen only once. Sequencing input: peripheral blood mononuclear cells. The clonotype was recovered from a man between 25 and 39 years old in good health. Some clones in this sample may be carry-over from other donors' samples.

The CDR3 nucleotides are TGTGCCAGCAGATCTAACAGGGGGGGTTATACCGGGGAGCTGTTTTTT. Protein sequence: CASRSNRGGYTGELFF. J is TRBJ2-2 and V is TRBV27; D is possibly TRBD1 (8 bases). The CDR3 covers 16 residues. CDR1 MNHEY and CDR2 SMNVEV come from the germline V gene (reference sequence). Trimming removed 6 bases from V and 5 bases from J, with 19 bases in between.